Included here is one T cell receptor beta chain sequence, with context. This sample stems from a study of blood T cell repertoires in COVID-19. Deletions cut 6 bases from V and 6 bases from J, with 20 bases between. Per germline, CDR1 SGHAT and CDR2 FQNNGV. This CDR3 is 15 amino acids long. The repertoire was sequenced with immunoSEQ multiplex PCR; TCRdb's copy has only in-frame clones and lacks some. The repertoire holds over 200,000 clones, 85% to 90% seen once, with around 16% in the top ten. The receptor's source is a man aged 25 to 45 who had been exposed to COVID-19. The sample comprised PBMCs or T cells enriched from blood (not recorded which). The rearrangement uses TRBV11-2 and TRBJ1-1; TRBD1 is a possible D gene (5 bases). CDR3 nucleotide sequence: TGTGCCAGCAGACCCGGTGGGGGAGGAACCGCTGAAGCTTTCTTT. Translated, it gives CASRPGGGGTAEAFF. The whole variable domain, filled in from reference TRBV11-2 and TRBJ1-1, reads EAGVAQSPRYKIIEKRQSVAFWCNPISGHATLYWYQQILGQGPKLLIQFQNNGVVDDSQLPKDRFSAERLKGVDSTLKIQPAKLEDSAVYLCASRPGGGGTAEAFFGQGTRLTVV.